This T cell receptor beta chain was sequenced for a study of CD8 T cells in Susac syndrome. The wider study: Patients with Susac syndrome were therapy-naive, treated with corticosteroids, or treated with intravenous immunoglobulin alone when blood was collected.

An input of roughly 0.5 to 1 ug of RNA was subjected to reverse transcription using random hexamers. The CDR3 of TCR beta was amplified by immunoSEQ multiplex PCR across 54 Vbeta and 13 Jbeta. MiXCR, applied by TCRdb to the immunoSEQ multiplex PCR reads, yields one record per CDR3 protein. The table has some 99,000 distinct CDR3 sequences, just under 95% seen once. TEMRA cells were FACS-enriched, with CD8+ and CD4+ T cells isolated negatively. The germline V gene encodes CDR1 SEHNR and CDR2 FQNEAQ (reference sequence). This CDR3 contains 14 residues. Trimming took 1 base from V and 1 from J, leaving 8 bases between them.

The chain uses TRBV7-9 and TRBJ2-7, with D possibly matching TRBD1 (5 bases). This TCR was recovered from a human donor with Susac syndrome. The sample comprised CD4+ T cells from PBMCs. CDR3 in amino acids: CASSLGQLSYEQYF. The CDR3 nucleotides are TGTGCCAGCAGCTTAGGACAGCTATCCTACGAGCAGTACTTC.